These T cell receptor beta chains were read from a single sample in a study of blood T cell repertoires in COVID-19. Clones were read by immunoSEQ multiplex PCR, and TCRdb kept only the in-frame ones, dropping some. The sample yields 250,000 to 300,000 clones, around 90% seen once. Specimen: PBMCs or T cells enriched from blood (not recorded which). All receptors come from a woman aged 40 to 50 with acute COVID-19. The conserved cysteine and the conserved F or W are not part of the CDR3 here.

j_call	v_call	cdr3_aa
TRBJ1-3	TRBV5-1	ASSLEGGSGNTIY
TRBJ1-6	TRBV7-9	ASSQGQGFYNSPLH
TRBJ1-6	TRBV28	ASSPDREHSPLH
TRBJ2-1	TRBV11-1	ASSTGQPPF
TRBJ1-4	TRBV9	ASSTQGATNEKLF
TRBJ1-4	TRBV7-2	ASSNHAGNNEKLF
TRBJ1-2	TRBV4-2	ASSQDPTGGRDGYT
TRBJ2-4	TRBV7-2	ASSLGAGLAKNIQY
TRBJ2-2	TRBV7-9	ASSLDRVTGELF
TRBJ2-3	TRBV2	ASSARVTDTQY
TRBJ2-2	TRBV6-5	ASSPPGPGELF
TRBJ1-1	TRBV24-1	AASDRDTEAF
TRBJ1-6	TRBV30	AWSAPGVGYNSPLH
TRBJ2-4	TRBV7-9	ASSLQGGRNIQY
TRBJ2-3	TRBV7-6	ASSSYSGRSGTDTQY
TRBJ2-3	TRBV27	ASSLAQAGLVDTQY
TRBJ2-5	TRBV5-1	ASSPTGEETQY
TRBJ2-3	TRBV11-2	ASSTEAGTLTDTQY
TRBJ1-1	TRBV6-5	ASSYSQGVPEAF
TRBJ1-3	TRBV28	ASRQRGGGNTIY
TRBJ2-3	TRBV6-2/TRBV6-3	ASSYREARTDTQY
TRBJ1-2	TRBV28	ASNRDRVYGYT
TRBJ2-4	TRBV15	ATTVGGQDIQY
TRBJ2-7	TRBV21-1	ASSKKTGGRSSYEQY
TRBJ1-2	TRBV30	AWSVSSTNYGYT
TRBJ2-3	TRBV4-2	ASSQRLAGDTDTQY
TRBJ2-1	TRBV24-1	ATGTSGRGNEQF
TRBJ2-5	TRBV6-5	ASSYTSGGSETQY
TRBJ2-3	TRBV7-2	ASSLRAHTTSGVTDTQY
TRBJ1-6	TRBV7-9	ASSLLTTGGIGNSPLH
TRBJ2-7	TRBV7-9	ASSLGAGYEQY
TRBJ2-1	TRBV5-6	ASSLVSVEQF
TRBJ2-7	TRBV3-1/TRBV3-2	ASSQRTGGREQY
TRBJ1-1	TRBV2	ARTQDRNTEAF
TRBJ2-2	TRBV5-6	ASSLAGTGGRTGELF
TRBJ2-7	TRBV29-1	SVGGTTRIYEQY
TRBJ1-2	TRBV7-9	ASSPKGGLYGYT
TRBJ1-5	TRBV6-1	ASSEGGWRQPQH
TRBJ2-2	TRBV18	ASSPRSSVGELF
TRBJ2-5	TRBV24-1	ATSWTSGGQETQY
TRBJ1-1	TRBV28	ASSPADTTEAF
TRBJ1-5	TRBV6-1	ASSGRTGNSNQPQH
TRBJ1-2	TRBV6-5	AASTGVDGYT
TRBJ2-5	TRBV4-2	ASSQDGAEQETQY
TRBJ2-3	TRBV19	ASGTSGGSLTDTQY
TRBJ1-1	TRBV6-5	ASSYGAVNTEAF
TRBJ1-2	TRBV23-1	ASSQWEPATNYGYT
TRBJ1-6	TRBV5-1	ASTEGGYNSPLH
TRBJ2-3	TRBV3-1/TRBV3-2	ASSQGGSGSGNTQY
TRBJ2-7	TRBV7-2	ASSLNRGGGYEQY
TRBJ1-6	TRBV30	AWSRGGSDNSPLH